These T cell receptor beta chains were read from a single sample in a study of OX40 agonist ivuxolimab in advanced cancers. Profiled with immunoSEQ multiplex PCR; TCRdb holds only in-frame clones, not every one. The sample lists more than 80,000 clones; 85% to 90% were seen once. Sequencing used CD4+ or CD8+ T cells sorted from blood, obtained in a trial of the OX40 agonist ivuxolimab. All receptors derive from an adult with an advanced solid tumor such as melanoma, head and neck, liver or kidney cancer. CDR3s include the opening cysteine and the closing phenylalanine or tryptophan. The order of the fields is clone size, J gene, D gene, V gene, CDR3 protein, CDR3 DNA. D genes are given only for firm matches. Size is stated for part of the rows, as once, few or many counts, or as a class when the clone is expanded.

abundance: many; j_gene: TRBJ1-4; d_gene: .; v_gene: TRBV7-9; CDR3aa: CASSLSGEKLFF; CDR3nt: TGTGCCAGCAGCCTCAGTGGGGAAAAACTGTTTTTT
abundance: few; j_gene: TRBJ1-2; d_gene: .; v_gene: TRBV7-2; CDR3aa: CASSLIHTLTNYGYTF; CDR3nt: TGTGCCAGCAGCTTGATCCACACATTAACTAACTATGGCTACACCTTC
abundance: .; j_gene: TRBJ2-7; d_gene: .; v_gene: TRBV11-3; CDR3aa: CASSLGRDYEQYF; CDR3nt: TGTGCCAGCAGCTTAGGGCGAGACTACGAGCAGTACTTC
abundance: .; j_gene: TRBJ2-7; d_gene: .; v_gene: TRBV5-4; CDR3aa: CASSLEGTRSYEQYF; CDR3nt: TGTGCCAGCAGCTTGGAAGGGACCCGCTCCTACGAGCAGTACTTC
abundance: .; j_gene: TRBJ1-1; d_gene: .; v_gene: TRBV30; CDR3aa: CAWSPLNTEAFF; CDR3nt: TGTGCCTGGAGTCCCTTGAACACTGAAGCTTTCTTT
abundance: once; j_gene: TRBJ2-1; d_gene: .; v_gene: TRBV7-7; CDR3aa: CASSLAGDNEQFF; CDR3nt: TGTGCTAGCAGCTTAGCCGGGGACAATGAGCAGTTCTTC
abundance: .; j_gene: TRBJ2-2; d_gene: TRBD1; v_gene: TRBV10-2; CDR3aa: CASSGQGTGELFF; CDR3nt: TGCGCCAGCAGTGGACAGGGTACCGGGGAGCTGTTTTTT
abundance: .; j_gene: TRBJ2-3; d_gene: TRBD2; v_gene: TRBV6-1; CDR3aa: CASSGGRTSGGADTQYF; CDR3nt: TGTGCCAGCAGTGGTGGAAGGACTAGCGGGGGGGCAGATACGCAGTATTTT
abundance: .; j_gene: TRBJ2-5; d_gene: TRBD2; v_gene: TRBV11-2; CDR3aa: CASSLRLAGGPAETQYF; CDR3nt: TGTGCCAGCAGCCTCCGACTAGCGGGGGGGCCGGCGGAGACCCAGTACTTC
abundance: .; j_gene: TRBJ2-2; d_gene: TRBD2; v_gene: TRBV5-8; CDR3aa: CASSLPGTSGNTGELFF; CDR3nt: TGTGCCAGCAGCCTTCCCGGGACTAGCGGGAACACCGGGGAGCTGTTTTTT
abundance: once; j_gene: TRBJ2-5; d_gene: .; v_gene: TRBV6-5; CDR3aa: CASTRGLGETQYF; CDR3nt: TGTGCCAGCACCCGAGGCCTTGGGGAGACCCAGTACTTC
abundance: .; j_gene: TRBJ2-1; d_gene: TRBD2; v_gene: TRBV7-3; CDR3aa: CASSPAGDAYNEQFF; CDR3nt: TGTGCCAGCAGCCCCGCGGGGGACGCCTACAATGAGCAGTTCTTC
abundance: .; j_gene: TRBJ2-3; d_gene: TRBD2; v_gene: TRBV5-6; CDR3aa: CASSPGGGAGDTQYF; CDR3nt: TGTGCCAGCAGCCCGGGGGGGGGCGCAGGAGATACGCAGTATTTT
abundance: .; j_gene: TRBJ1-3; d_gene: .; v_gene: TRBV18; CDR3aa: CASSPPQGNRGNTIYF; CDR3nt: TGTGCCAGCTCACCACCTCAAGGGAATCGCGGAAACACCATATATTTT
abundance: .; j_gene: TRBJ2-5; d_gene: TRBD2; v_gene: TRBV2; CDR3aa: CASTQRPSGGAGETQYF; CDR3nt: TGTGCCAGCACCCAGAGGCCTAGCGGGGGGGCCGGGGAGACCCAGTACTTC
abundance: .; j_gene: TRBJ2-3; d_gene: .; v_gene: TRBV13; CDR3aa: CASTLRGPSTDTQYF; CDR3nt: TGTGCCAGCACCCTAAGAGGGCCGAGCACAGATACGCAGTATTTT
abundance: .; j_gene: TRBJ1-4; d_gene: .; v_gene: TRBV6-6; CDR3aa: CASRVWGGDREKLFF; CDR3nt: TGTGCCAGCAGGGTTTGGGGGGGCGATCGTGAAAAACTGTTTTTT
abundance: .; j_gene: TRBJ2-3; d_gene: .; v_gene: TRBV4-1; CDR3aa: CASSQVLRGGGTQYF; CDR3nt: TGCGCCAGCAGCCAGGTTTTAAGGGGAGGGGGTACGCAGTATTTT
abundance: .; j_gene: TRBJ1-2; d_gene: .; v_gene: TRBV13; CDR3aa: CASSLATGSGYGYTF; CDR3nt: TGTGCCAGCAGCCTAGCCACGGGGAGCGGGTATGGCTACACCTTC
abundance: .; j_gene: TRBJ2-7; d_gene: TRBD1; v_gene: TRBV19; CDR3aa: CASSIGFGQGARNYEQYF; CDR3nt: TGTGCCAGTAGTATAGGCTTCGGACAGGGGGCCAGAAACTACGAGCAGTACTTC
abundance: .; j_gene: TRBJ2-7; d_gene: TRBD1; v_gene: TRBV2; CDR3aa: CASSPRDSTYEQYF; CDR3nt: TGTGCCAGCAGCCCACGGGACAGTACCTACGAGCAGTACTTC
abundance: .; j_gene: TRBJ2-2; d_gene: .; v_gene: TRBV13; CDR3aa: CASSLSMGTGNTGELFF; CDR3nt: TGTGCCAGCAGCCTTTCGATGGGGACGGGGAACACCGGGGAGCTGTTTTTT
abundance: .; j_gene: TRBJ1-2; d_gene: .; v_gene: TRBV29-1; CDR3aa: CSVVIQLPSGYTF; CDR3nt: TGCAGCGTTGTGATACAGCTCCCGAGTGGCTACACCTTC
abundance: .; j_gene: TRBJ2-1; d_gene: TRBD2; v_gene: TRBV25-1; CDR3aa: CASSESLAGENEQFF; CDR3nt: TGTGCCAGCAGTGAATCGCTGGCGGGGGAGAATGAGCAGTTCTTC
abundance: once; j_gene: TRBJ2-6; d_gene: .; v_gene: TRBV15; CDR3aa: CATSRQSSPSGANVLTF; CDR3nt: TGTGCCACCAGCAGACAGTCCTCTCCCTCTGGGGCCAACGTCCTGACTTTC
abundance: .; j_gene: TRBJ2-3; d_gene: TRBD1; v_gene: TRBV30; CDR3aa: CAWSTGTGSSDTQYF; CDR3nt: TGTGCCTGGAGTACCGGGACAGGCTCGTCAGATACGCAGTATTTT
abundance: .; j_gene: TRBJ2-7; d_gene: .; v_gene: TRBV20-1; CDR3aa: CSAFRAYEQYF; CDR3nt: TGCAGTGCTTTCAGGGCCTACGAGCAGTACTTC
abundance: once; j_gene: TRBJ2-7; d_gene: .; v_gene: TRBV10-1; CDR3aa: CASSATRDNRYEQYF; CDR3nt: TGCGCCAGCAGTGCTACGAGGGACAACAGATACGAGCAGTACTTC
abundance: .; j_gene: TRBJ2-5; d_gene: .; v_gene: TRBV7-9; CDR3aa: CASSPQETQYF; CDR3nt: TGTGCCAGCAGCCCCCAAGAGACCCAGTACTTC
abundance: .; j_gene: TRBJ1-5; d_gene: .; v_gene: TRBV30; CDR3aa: CAWRDRHQTQHF; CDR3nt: TGTGCCTGGAGGGACCGGCATCAAACCCAGCATTTT
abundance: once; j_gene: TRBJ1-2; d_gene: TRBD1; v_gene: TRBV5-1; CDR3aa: CASSLGDRVGYTF; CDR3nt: TGCGCCAGCAGCTTGGGGGACAGGGTCGGCTACACCTTC
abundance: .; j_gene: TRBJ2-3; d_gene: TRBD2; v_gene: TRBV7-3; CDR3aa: CASSLRVAGNSGTDTQYF; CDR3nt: TGTGCCAGCAGCTTAAGGGTAGCGGGGAATTCTGGCACAGATACGCAGTATTTT
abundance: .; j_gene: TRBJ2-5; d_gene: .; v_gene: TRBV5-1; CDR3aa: CASSLAFQAGRGKQYF; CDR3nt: TGCGCCAGCAGCTTGGCCTTTCAGGCGGGAAGGGGGAAACAGTACTTC
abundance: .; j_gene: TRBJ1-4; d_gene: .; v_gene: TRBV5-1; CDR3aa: CASSIFMQPNEKLFF; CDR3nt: TGCGCCAGCAGCATCTTTATGCAGCCTAATGAAAAACTGTTTTTT
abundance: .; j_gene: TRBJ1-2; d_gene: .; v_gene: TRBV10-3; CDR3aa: CAISEQGPTGYTF; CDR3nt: TGTGCCATCAGTGAGCAAGGGCCCACCGGCTACACCTTC
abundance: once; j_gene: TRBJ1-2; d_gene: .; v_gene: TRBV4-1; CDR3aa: CASSPEGLGYTF; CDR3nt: TGCGCCAGCAGCCCCGAGGGTTTGGGCTACACCTTC
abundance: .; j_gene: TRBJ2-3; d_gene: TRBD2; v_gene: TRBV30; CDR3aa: CAWNRGGNTDTQYF; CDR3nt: TGTGCCTGGAATCGGGGGGGGAACACAGATACGCAGTATTTT
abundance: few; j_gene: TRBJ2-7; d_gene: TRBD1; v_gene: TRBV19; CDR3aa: CASSMTGSNEQYF; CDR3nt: TGTGCCAGTAGTATGACAGGGAGTAACGAGCAGTACTTC
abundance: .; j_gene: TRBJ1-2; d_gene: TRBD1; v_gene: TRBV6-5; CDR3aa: CASSRQGLRGYTF; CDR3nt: TGTGCCAGCAGCAGACAGGGTCTTAGGGGCTACACCTTC
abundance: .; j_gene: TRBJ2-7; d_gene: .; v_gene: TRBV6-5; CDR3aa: CASSRSGQGGIEQYF; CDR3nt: TGTGCCAGCAGTAGGAGTGGGCAGGGGGGTATCGAGCAGTACTTC
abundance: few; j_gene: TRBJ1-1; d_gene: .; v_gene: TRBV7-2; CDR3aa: CASSSQANTEAFF; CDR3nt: TGTGCCAGCAGCTCACAGGCGAACACTGAAGCTTTCTTT
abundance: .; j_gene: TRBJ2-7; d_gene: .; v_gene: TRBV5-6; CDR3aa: CASSLISLHLYEQYF; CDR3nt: TGTGCCAGCAGCTTAATCTCACTCCACCTGTACGAGCAGTACTTC